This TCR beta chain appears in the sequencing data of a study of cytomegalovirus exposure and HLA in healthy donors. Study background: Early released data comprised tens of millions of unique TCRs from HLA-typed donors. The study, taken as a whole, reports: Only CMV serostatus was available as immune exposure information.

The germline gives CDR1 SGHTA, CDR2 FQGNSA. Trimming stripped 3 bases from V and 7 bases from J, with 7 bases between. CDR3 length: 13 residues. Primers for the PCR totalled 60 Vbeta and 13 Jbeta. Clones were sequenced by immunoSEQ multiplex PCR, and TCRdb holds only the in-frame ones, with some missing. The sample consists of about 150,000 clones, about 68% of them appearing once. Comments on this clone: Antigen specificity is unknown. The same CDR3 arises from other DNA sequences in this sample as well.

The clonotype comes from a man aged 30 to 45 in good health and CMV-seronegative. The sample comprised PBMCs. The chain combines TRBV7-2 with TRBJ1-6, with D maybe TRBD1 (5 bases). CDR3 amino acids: CASSLTVNSPLHF. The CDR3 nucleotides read TGTGCCAGCAGCTTGACAGTCAATTCACCCCTCCACTTT.